This T cell receptor (beta chain) derives from a study of vaccination effects on CD4 cells after COVID-19. General study findings and limits: In healthy vaccinees, only 1 of 255 vaccine-induced clones cross-reacted with common cold coronaviruses. No early post-infection timepoints were available in the study, which also included few convalescent patients.

Profiling relied on immunoSEQ multiplex PCR, and the TCRdb table lists in-frame clones only, not all of them. The sample has around 30,000 clones, roughly 80% seen once. In its sample, this clone was seen a few times. Its antigen is undetermined. Antigen-specific CD4+ T cell clonotypes were called by their expansion after viral peptide-pool culture in ViraFEST. With about ten days of culture completed, CD4+ T cells were isolated. Each participant received a vaccine that was either BNT162b2 or mRNA-1273, given as two doses. Trimming removed 6 bases at V and 2 bases at J, with 8 bases between. This CDR3 has 12 amino acids. Germline CDR1 SGHDT, CDR2 YYEEEE.

The TCR was taken from a human donor who received a COVID-19 vaccine. Some clones in this sample may be carry-over from other donors' samples. The V gene is TRBV5-6, the J gene TRBJ1-1; D gene uncertain. Sequencing used CD4+ T cells from PBMCs cultured with SARS-CoV-2 spike peptides, obtained after COVID-19 vaccination. The CDR3 DNA follows: TGTGCCAGCAATTGGGGAAACACTGAAGCTTTCTTT. Translated: CASNWGNTEAFF.